The T cell receptor beta chain under discussion was sequenced for a study of T-cell memory formation after mild COVID-19. Findings and caveats of the study: Contracting clones localized mainly to CM and EM when CD4+ and mainly to EMRA when CD8+.

TCRdb fed the 5' RACE reads into MiXCR, producing one record per CDR3 protein. The data contain 120,000 to 150,000 distinct CDR3 sequences, 19% of them seen just once; the ten biggest clones take up over 2%. A word on this clonotype: What it binds is unknown.

After removal of 5 bases from V and 4 bases from J, the junction contained 4 bases not matched to a gene. Germline assignment: CDR1 SGHVS and CDR2 FNYEAQ. The CDR3 is made up of 16 amino acids. The chain couples TRBV7-6 to TRBJ2-2; 13 nucleotides match TRBD2. The sample taken for sequencing was PBMCs or a T cell subset sorted from them (not recorded which). The TCR sequence derives from an adult woman who had mild COVID-19 (a few samples of this study predate the infection). Cell type and time point are not known. CDR3 residues: CASSPTSGRTTGELFF. The CDR3 DNA sequence: TGTGCCAGCAGCCCGACTAGCGGGAGGACCACCGGGGAGCTGTTTTTT.